This T cell receptor (beta chain) was profiled in a study of CD8+ T cells in alopecia areata. About the study: Tofacitinib administration persisted for 6 to 18 months, succeeded by 6 months off drug.

In each case, RNA was isolated and then reverse transcribed into cDNA as the sequencing template. Measured with immunoSEQ multiplex PCR; TCRdb has only the in-frame clones, and not every one. The table includes 80,000 to 100,000 clones, 41% detected once. Separation by sorting yielded CD4+ and CD8+ T cells from PBMCs. Germline CDR1 reads MNHEY; CDR2 reads SMNVEV (reference sequence). The CDR3 spans 14 residues. Trimming at V came to 5 bases and at J to 2 bases, leaving 5 bases not matched to a gene. The V call is TRBV27, the J call TRBJ2-5; 7 bases map to TRBD1. What was sequenced was CD4+ T cells sorted from blood. This sequence originates from a human donor with alopecia areata. The CDR3 protein is CASSGQGQQETQYF. The CDR3 DNA reads as TGTGCCAGCAGTGGCCAGGGACAGCAAGAGACCCAGTACTTC.